These T cell receptor beta chains were read from a single sample in a study of blood T cell repertoires in COVID-19. Sequenced by immunoSEQ multiplex PCR; TCRdb stores in-frame clones only, minus some. Of about 250,000 clones listed, 92% are singletons. The specimen was peripheral blood. All receptors derive from a man in his thirties or forties with COVID-19, enrolled during active disease. Both conserved end residues are part of each CDR3. Each record gives: V gene, J gene, D gene, clone size, CDR3 DNA, CDR3 protein. The D gene is left open where the match is weak. Part of the rows lack a size; the others show once, few, many or a class for expanded clones.

TRBV19,TRBJ2-7,.,.,TGTGCCAGTAGTATGTACTGGGAGTCCCCCTACGAGCAGTACTTC,CASSMYWESPYEQYF
TRBV15,TRBJ1-3,.,.,TGTGCCACCAGCAGAGGGCACAGGGACGGAAACACCATATATTTT,CATSRGHRDGNTIYF
TRBV7-6,TRBJ1-3,TRBD1,once,TGTGCCAGCAGCTTAGAGACAGGGGTTGGAAACACCATATATTTT,CASSLETGVGNTIYF
TRBV5-6,TRBJ2-5,.,.,TGTGCCAGCAGCTCATACAGGGACGGAGAGACCCAGTACTTC,CASSSYRDGETQYF
TRBV4-2,TRBJ2-3,.,.,TGTGCCAGCAGCCAAGATAGGACAGTCCAATTGGCGCAGTATTTT,CASSQDRTVQLAQYF
TRBV6-5,TRBJ1-2,.,.,TGTGCCAGCAGTCTCGACGGGGGGATCTATGGCTACACCTTC,CASSLDGGIYGYTF
TRBV25-1,TRBJ1-2,TRBD1,.,TGTGCCAGCAGTCCTACAGGGGCCCTCGGCTACACCTTC,CASSPTGALGYTF
TRBV7-7,TRBJ2-5,.,.,TGTGCCAGCAGCTTAGTAGCGGACCCAAGGGAGACCCAGTACTTC,CASSLVADPRETQYF
TRBV19,TRBJ2-1,.,.,TGTGCCAGTAGCCCCAGGGGACCGGGAAATGAGCAGTTCTTC,CASSPRGPGNEQFF
TRBV28,TRBJ2-2,.,.,TGTGCCAGCAGTTTGTCGGGATACCGTAGGGAGCTGTTTTTT,CASSLSGYRRELFF
TRBV27,TRBJ1-5,.,.,TGTGCCAGCAGTTTATCCTCAGGGGTCGGGCAGCCCCAGCATTTT,CASSLSSGVGQPQHF
TRBV4-1,TRBJ2-2,TRBD1,.,TGCGCCAGCAGCCAGCTGACAGGGGTAGGCACCGGGGAGCTGTTTTTT,CASSQLTGVGTGELFF
TRBV19,TRBJ2-2,TRBD1,.,TGTGCCAGTAGCGTAACAGGGGTTGTCGGGGAGCTGTTTTTT,CASSVTGVVGELFF
TRBV11-3,TRBJ2-2,TRBD1,.,TGTGCCAGCAGCTCCAGGGGGGGGGAGCTGTTTTTT,CASSSRGGELFF
TRBV6-2/TRBV6-3,TRBJ2-3,TRBD1,.,TGTGCCAGCAGTCCAACAGGGGGCCCAGATACGCAGTATTTT,CASSPTGGPDTQYF